This T cell receptor (beta chain) was recovered during a study of T cell responses to AZD1222 COVID-19 vaccine. Study-level points and caveats: There were repertoire samples only from the period after the peak T cell response. White British people made up most donors, females outnumbered males, and clonal diversity was possibly underestimated.

CDR3 length equals 11 residues. Trimming removed 6 bases at V and 7 bases at J, with 13 bases between. Germline CDR1 and CDR2: DFQATT and SNEGSKA (reference sequence). Assay used: immunoSEQ multiplex PCR; TCRdb lists only in-frame clones, some missing. There are approximately 89,000 clones in the sample; over 75% occur only once, and about an eighth lies in the top ten. This clone was detected a few times. Its antigen remains unidentified. The chain employs TRBV20-1 and TRBJ2-7; D perhaps matches TRBD1 (5 bases). The specimen comprised peripheral blood, sampled on day 0 of AZD1222 vaccination. This TCR came from an adult in good health. CDR3 loop: CSAVTAREQYF. In DNA, the CDR3 is TGCAGTGCGGTGACAGCGAGGGAGCAGTACTTC.